Presented here are 16 T cell receptor beta chains from one specimen sequenced in a study of cytomegalovirus exposure and HLA in healthy donors. The PCR employed 60 Vbeta primers together with 13 Jbeta primers. Some clones are missing from TCRdb's copy, which holds only in-frame ones; the method was immunoSEQ multiplex PCR. The sample shows under 200,000 clones, 65% to 70% of them seen only once. Material for sequencing was PBMCs. Receptors originate from a woman under 30 in good health and CMV-seropositive.

This chain connects TRBV18 to TRBJ2-5; D gene ambiguous. CDR3 length: 12 amino acids. Trimming took 3 bases from V and 2 from J, leaving 4 bases between them. Germline V gene lookup returns CDR1 KGHSH and CDR2 LQKENI. The CDR3 spells CASSPRQETQYF. The CDR3 DNA is TGTGCCAGCTCACCTCGGCAAGAGACCCAGTACTTC. Together with reference TRBV18 and TRBJ2-5, the CDR3 gives the full variable domain: NAGVMQNPRHLVRRRGQEARLRCSPMKGHSHVYWYRQLPEEGLKFMVYLQKENIIDESGMPKERFSAEFPKEGPSILRIQQVVRGDSAAYFCASSPRQETQYFGPGTRLLVL.

This chain connects TRBV5-4 to TRBJ2-1, with D possibly TRBD2 on 6 matching bases. Germline V gene sequence: CDR1 SGHNT, CDR2 YYREEE (reference sequence). The CDR3 sequence is 15 residues long. V was cut by 1 base and J by 9 bases, with 17 bases left in between. The CDR3 is CASSLTSSYGGEQFF. CDR3 nucleotides: TGTGCCAGCAGCTTGACTAGCTCTTACGGGGGTGAGCAGTTCTTC.

The V and J genes are TRBV28 and TRBJ1-1, with D possibly being TRBD1 (6 bases). The CDR3 has 15 amino acids. Germline V lookup: CDR1 MDHEN, CDR2 SYDVKM. V dropped 3 bases and J dropped 0 bases, with 11 bases sitting between them. CDR3 region: CASSFPGQLNTEAFF. DNA for the CDR3: TGTGCCAGCAGTTTTCCCGGACAGTTGAACACTGAAGCTTTCTTT.

The V and J genes are TRBV7-9 and TRBJ2-3, with 9 bases identical to TRBD1. Germline CDR1 is SEHNR and CDR2 is FQNEAQ (reference sequence). Losses at the gene ends were 4 bases for V and 2 bases for J; bases not matched to a gene: 4. This CDR3 comprises 15 residues. CDR3 DNA sequence: TGTGCCAGCAGCTCCGGGACAGGGACCACAGATACGCAGTATTTT. Protein product: CASSSGTGTTDTQYF.

The rearrangement links TRBV7-9 to TRBJ2-5; 9 bases fit TRBD1. The DNA end is a closer match to TRBJ2-7, so the J assignment may be wrong. This CDR3 has 16 residues. Germline values: CDR1 SEHNR, CDR2 FQNEAQ (reference sequence). The CDR3 region has the DNA TGTGCCAGCAGCTCCATTGGGAGACAGGGGGCCTACGAGCAGTACTTC. Translated: CASSSIGRQGAYEQYF.

This chain connects TRBV2 to TRBJ1-2, with TRBD1 matching over 10 bases. V lost 5 bases to trimming and J lost 5 bases; unmatched junction nucleotides: 2. The CDR3 loop spans 13 amino acids. The germline CDR1 and CDR2 sequences are SNHLY and FYNNEI. CDR3 region: CASSRQGAYGYTF. In DNA, the CDR3 is TGTGCCAGCAGTCGACAGGGGGCGTATGGCTACACCTTC.

The rearrangement links TRBV7-2 to TRBJ2-5; possible D gene TRBD2, 5 bases. Trimming took off 3 bases at V and 2 bases at J, with 19 bases between the two ends. Germline CDR1 reads SGHTA; CDR2 reads FQGNSA. This CDR3 is 17 amino acids long. CDR3 in DNA: TGTGCCAGCAGCTTCCGCCCGCGAGGGTACGATCAAGAGACCCAGTACTTC. It is translated as CASSFRPRGYDQETQYF.

The chain couples TRBV18 to TRBJ1-4; 7 bases are shared with TRBD1. The CDR3 is 15 amino acids. Unmatched junction bases numbered 3, after V lost 2 bases and J lost 3 bases. Per germline, CDR1 KGHSH and CDR2 LQKENI. The CDR3 spells CASSPNRGPNEKLFF. DNA of the CDR3: TGTGCCAGCTCACCAAACAGGGGTCCTAATGAAAAACTGTTTTTT.

The gene calls are TRBV7-9 and TRBJ1-2; no definite D call. This CDR3 has 14 residues. V was pared by 2 bases and J by 4 bases, with 11 bases between. Germline V lookup: CDR1 SEHNR, CDR2 FQNEAQ (reference sequence). DNA for the CDR3: TGTGCCAGCAGCTTATCCGGGTCGGGCTATGGCTACACCTTC. This sequence encodes CASSLSGSGYGYTF.

The genes are TRBV4-1 and TRBJ1-1; D uncertain. V lost 0 bases and J 1 base, leaving 9 bases between the germline ends. The germline gives CDR1 MGHRA, CDR2 YSYEKL. The CDR3 is 15 residues long. CDR3 coding DNA: TGCGCCAGCAGCCAAGATACAGACCCGAACACTGAAGCTTTCTTT. It is translated as CASSQDTDPNTEAFF.

V and J are TRBV4-2 and TRBJ2-7; 7 bases map to TRBD1. V was clipped by 4 bases and J by 5 bases; unmatched bases: 8. Germline assignment: CDR1 LGHNA and CDR2 YNFKEQ. CDR3 size: 14 residues. DNA for the CDR3: TGTGCCAGCAGCCCCGGCAGGGGGTCAAACGAGCAGTACTTC. Protein sequence: CASSPGRGSNEQYF.

The rearrangement joins TRBV7-6 to TRBJ2-3, with 9 bases identical to TRBD2. Germline lookup yields CDR1 SGHVS and CDR2 FNYEAQ. This CDR3 has 18 residues. The V gene end was trimmed by 3 bases and the J gene end by 0 bases; junction bases not matched to a gene: 10. The CDR3 DNA is TGTGCCAGCAGCTTGGAATTTAGCGGGGGCATCAGCACAGATACGCAGTATTTT. This codes for CASSLEFSGGISTDTQYF.

The genes are TRBV6-1 and TRBJ2-1; 15 bases align to TRBD2. This CDR3 contains 16 residues. The V segment lost 4 bases and the J segment 8 bases; nucleotides outside the gene matches: 6. Germline loops: CDR1 MNHNS, CDR2 SASEGT. The DNA of the CDR3 is TGTGCCAGCAGTGTAAGGACTAGCGGGAGGGCCGATGAGCAGTTCTTC. Residues: CASSVRTSGRADEQFF.

This clone was recorded only once. V gene TRBV9 combines with J gene TRBJ1-1, with TRBD1 matching over 8 bases. This CDR3 has 16 amino acids. The junction had 5 bases not matched to a gene; V was cut back by 0 bases and J by 1 base. Germline V gives CDR1 SGDLS, CDR2 YYNGEE. CDR3 in DNA: TGTGCCAGCAGCGTAGGGGGGGGGACAGGGAACACTGAAGCTTTCTTT. Its protein product is CASSVGGGTGNTEAFF.

This clone appeared a single time. This chain links TRBV6-5 with TRBJ2-2; D remains ambiguous. There are 12 residues in the CDR3. The V gene's germline CDR1 is MNHEY and CDR2 SVGAGI. With 8 bases removed from V and 2 bases from J, the gap between germline ends came to 6 bases. The DNA for the CDR3 is TGTGCCAGCGGTTCTAACACCGGGGAGCTGTTTTTT. Translated, it gives CASGSNTGELFF.

CDR3 loop: CSVEDQGDEQFF. CDR3 DNA: TGCAGCGTTGAAGATCAGGGCGATGAGCAGTTCTTC. This sequence joins TRBV29-1 and TRBJ2-1, with D perhaps TRBD1 (5 bases). V was pared by 0 bases and J by 8 bases, with 8 bases between. Germline loops: CDR1 SQVTM, CDR2 ANQGSEA. The CDR3 length is 12 residues.